This TCR beta chain stems from a study of response to subunit inactivated influenza vaccine. Regarding the study as a whole: Each seasonal flu vaccination may recruit only limited new T cells, authors suggested.

This CDR3 contains 18 residues. With V trimmed by 4 bases and J by 0 bases, 9 bases remained unmatched. TCRdb re-called the RT-PCR reads with MiXCR, one entry per CDR3 protein. This table holds 550,000 to 600,000 distinct CDR3 sequences, approximately 12% found once. Concerning this clonotype: Its antigen is unknown.

The sequence was obtained from a man aged 45 to 65 who received an inactivated influenza vaccine. The sample was PBMCs from blood, taken on the day of vaccination. This chain uses TRBV12-3 or TRBV12-4 with TRBJ2-6, with 7 bases identical to TRBD1. CDR3 protein: CASSSPGQPLSGANVLTF. CDR3 sequence (DNA): TGTGCCAGCAGTTCTCCGGGACAGCCGCTCTCTGGGGCCAACGTCCTGACTTTC.